Below, 28 T cell receptor beta chains from the same sample are listed, as sequenced in a study of shared clonotypes between healthy human individuals. The method was immunoSEQ multiplex PCR; TCRdb's version includes in-frame clones alone and lacks a portion of them. The sample shows 2.5 million or so clones, just over 90% of them seen only once. The sample comprised naive CD4+ T cells sorted from blood. Subset noted: CD45RA+ positively selected. The source is a man aged 18 to 30 in good health.

The count of this clone is one. The chain is built from TRBV7-8 and TRBJ1-5; TRBD1 agrees at 8 bases. CDR3 size: 16 residues. From germline, CDR1 is SGHVS and CDR2 FQNEAQ. The J segment lost 3 bases and the V segment lost 4 bases, leaving 8 bases of the junction unmatched. In nucleotides, the CDR3 is TGTGCCAGCAGCTCAGGGGGCCAAGGCCTCAATCAGCCCCAGCATTTT. Translated: CASSSGGQGLNQPQHF.

This rearrangement joins TRBV28 to TRBJ2-5; weak D call: TRBD2 (5 bases). This CDR3 has 14 amino acids. Between the trimmed V and J ends, which lost 3 bases and 1 base, there was a span of 9 bases. Per germline, CDR1 MDHEN and CDR2 SYDVKM. CDR3 protein: CASSFREFQETQYF. The CDR3 coding sequence is TGTGCCAGCAGTTTTCGGGAATTCCAAGAGACCCAGTACTTC.

J is TRBJ2-7 and V is TRBV30; TRBD1 might be the D (5 bases). The germline V gene encodes CDR1 GTSNPN and CDR2 SVGIG (reference sequence). The CDR3 consists of 13 residues. V was pared by 4 bases and J by 5 bases, with 15 bases between. As DNA, the CDR3 is TGTGCCTGGAAGGGTGTAGGGGCCAACGAGCAGTACTTC. Protein: CAWKGVGANEQYF.

The chain is built from TRBV2 and TRBJ1-2; the D is unclear. Germline loops: CDR1 SNHLY, CDR2 FYNNEI. The V gene lost 8 bases and the J gene lost 8 bases, with 15 bases spanning the gap. The CDR3 extends over 12 amino acids. The CDR3 region is CASDRSWGGYTF. CDR3 DNA sequence: TGTGCCAGCGACCGGTCGTGGGGAGGCTACACCTTC.

V usage is TRBV7-2 and J usage is TRBJ2-2; perhaps TRBD2 as D (6 bases). The CDR3 sequence is 16 residues long. V lost 6 bases and J 0 bases, leaving 14 bases between the germline ends. Germline-derived CDR1 and CDR2 are SGHTA and FQGNSA. The CDR3 DNA reads TGTGCCAGCAGGCCCACGGGACTCTCGAACACCGGGGAGCTGTTTTTT. Translated: CASRPTGLSNTGELFF.

The chain links TRBV5-1 to TRBJ2-2; D not resolved. CDR1 is SGHRS and CDR2 is YFSETQ in the germline V gene. This CDR3 is built from 15 residues. V was clipped by 0 bases and J by 4 bases, with 10 bases between them. The CDR3 nucleotides are TGCGCCAGCAGCTTGGAGGAGACGGGCACCGGGGAGCTGTTTTTT. The encoded protein is CASSLEETGTGELFF.

The chain employs TRBV19 and TRBJ2-5; D is undetermined. The CDR3 length is 15 residues. Trimming cost V 4 bases and J 0 bases, with 12 bases left between them. The germline CDR1 and CDR2 sequences are LNHDA and SQIVND (reference sequence). CDR3: CASSTLQVNQETQYF. The DNA of the CDR3 is TGTGCCAGTAGTACGCTGCAGGTTAACCAAGAGACCCAGTACTTC.

The V call is TRBV6-1, the J call TRBJ2-7, with 12 bases aligning to TRBD1. In germline, CDR1 is MNHNS, CDR2 SASEGT. The CDR3 has 15 amino acids. Trimming cost V 6 bases and J 5 bases; bases outside gene matches: 8. CDR3 coding DNA: TGTGCCAGCAGACAACCGGGACAGGGGGCCAACGAGCAGTACTTC. Encoded protein: CASRQPGQGANEQYF.

V is TRBV9 and J is TRBJ1-2; tentatively, D is TRBD1 (6 bases). The length of the CDR3 is 14 residues. From germline, CDR1 is SGDLS and CDR2 YYNGEE. Trimming pared 2 bases from V and 7 bases from J, leaving 15 bases between. The CDR3: CASSVSQGITGYTF. The CDR3, as DNA: TGTGCCAGCAGCGTGTCGCAGGGGATAACTGGCTACACCTTC.

The V call is TRBV5-5, the J call TRBJ1-2; 9 nucleotides align to TRBD1. J gave up 8 bases and V 0 bases, and 2 bases lay outside the gene matches. Germline assignment: CDR1 SGHKS and CDR2 YYEKEE (reference sequence). The length of the CDR3 is 13 residues. The chain's CDR3 is CASSLDRGQGYTF. The CDR3, as DNA: TGTGCCAGCAGCTTGGACAGGGGGCAAGGCTACACCTTC.

A single count supports this clone. The rearrangement joins TRBV5-5 to TRBJ1-5; 10 nucleotides line up with TRBD1. In germline, CDR1 is SGHKS, CDR2 YYEKEE (reference sequence). The V and J ends lost 4 bases and 3 bases, in that order; junction bases with no gene match: 4. CDR3 length: 15 residues. For the CDR3, the DNA is TGTGCCAGCAGCCTGGGACAGGGGATCAATCAGCCCCAGCATTTT. Its protein is CASSLGQGINQPQHF.

V is TRBV5-4 and J is TRBJ2-2, with D tentatively TRBD1 or TRBD2 (5 bases each). Trimming removed 4 bases from V and 6 bases from J, with 16 bases in between. This CDR3 spans 15 amino acids. Germline V gene sequence: CDR1 SGHNT, CDR2 YYREEE (reference sequence). Here the CDR3 reads CASSPRDVRPGELFF. CDR3 nucleotide sequence: TGTGCCAGCAGCCCTAGGGACGTTCGACCCGGGGAGCTGTTTTTT.

This chain connects TRBV9 to TRBJ2-2; tentative D call: TRBD1 (5 bases). This CDR3 has 20 amino acids. Germline V lookup: CDR1 SGDLS, CDR2 YYNGEE. V was shortened by 2 bases and J by 1 base, with 24 bases between the two germline ends. CDR3 in DNA: TGTGCCAGCAGCGTTGACAGTCAGCTTACCCCCCTACAGAACACCGGGGAGCTGTTTTTT. It specifies CASSVDSQLTPLQNTGELFF. Variable domain in full (rest from reference TRBV9 and TRBJ2-2): DSGVTQTPKHLITATGQRVTLRCSPRSGDLSVYWYQQSLDQGLQFLIQYYNGEERAKGNILERFSAQQFPDLHSELNLSSLELGDSALYFCASSVDSQLTPLQNTGELFFGEGSRLTVL.

As regards this clone: This sample includes further DNA sequences coding for the same CDR3. This chain joins TRBV6-1 and TRBJ2-7; 7 bases fit TRBD1. Germline assignment: CDR1 MNHNS and CDR2 SASEGT. Trimming removed 4 bases from V and 0 bases from J; junction bases left unmatched: 3. This CDR3 is 14 amino acids long. DNA for the CDR3: TGTGCCAGCAGTGCTCAGGGGGACTCCTACGAGCAGTACTTC. It is translated as CASSAQGDSYEQYF.

The chain employs TRBV7-9 and TRBJ2-7, with a weak D call TRBD1 (6 bases). Between the trimmed V and J ends, which lost 5 bases and 3 bases, there was a span of 14 bases. This CDR3 region has 14 residues. Germline lookup yields CDR1 SEHNR and CDR2 FQNEAQ (reference sequence). The CDR3 bases are TGTGCCAGCAGCCCACCGGGACACGACTACGAGCAGTACTTC. Protein sequence: CASSPPGHDYEQYF.

The CDR3 DNA sequence: TGTGCCAGCAGGAAAGTGGGACAGGGGGTTAATGAAAAACTGTTTTTT. It translates to CASRKVGQGVNEKLFF. V gene TRBV2 combines with J gene TRBJ1-4; TRBD1 matches at 11 bases. From germline, CDR1 is SNHLY and CDR2 FYNNEI. CDR3 size: 16 residues. V was pared by 6 bases and J by 4 bases, with 7 bases of the junction left unmatched.

This clone was detected a few times. Additional DNA sequences in this sample encode the identical CDR3. The chain joins TRBV4-1 to TRBJ2-3; 13 bases match TRBD2. Looked up from germline, CDR1 is MGHRA and CDR2 is YSYEKL. The CDR3 has 16 amino acids. V gave up 1 base and J gave up 3 bases; unmatched junction bases: 1. The CDR3 protein is CASSQGLAGGTDTQYF. The CDR3 bases are TGCGCCAGCAGCCAAGGACTAGCGGGGGGAACAGATACGCAGTATTTT.

The J gene is TRBJ1-6, the V gene TRBV6-5; 10 bases match TRBD1. V gave up 5 bases and J gave up 10 bases; unmatched junction bases: 8. Germline CDR1 reads MNHEY; CDR2 reads SVGAGI. The CDR3 consists of 15 residues. DNA of the CDR3: TGTGCCAGCAGTCCCTTGGGACAGGGGATGTCACCCCTCCACTTT. This encodes CASSPLGQGMSPLHF.

This chain connects TRBV6-1 to TRBJ2-7, with D uncertain. The CDR3 has 14 residues. Per the germline V gene, CDR1 is MNHNS and CDR2 is SASEGT. The V end was cut by 8 bases, the J end by 0 bases, with 14 bases between. Here the CDR3 reads CASSARISSYEQYF. Written as DNA, the CDR3 is TGTGCCAGCTCGGCAAGGATTAGCTCCTACGAGCAGTACTTC.

Here the CDR3 reads CASNQGSSYNSPLHF. The CDR3, as DNA: TGTGCCAGCAACCAGGGGAGCTCCTATAATTCACCCCTCCACTTT. The V and J genes are TRBV25-1 and TRBJ1-6; a weak D match, TRBD1 (6 bases). Germline assignment: CDR1 MGHDK and CDR2 SYGVNS. Trimming took off 7 bases at V and 0 bases at J, with 10 bases between the two ends. The CDR3 extends over 15 amino acids.

The J gene is TRBJ2-5, the V gene TRBV19; D not certain. Trimming took 3 bases from V and 1 from J, leaving 12 bases between them. The CDR3 runs 15 residues. Looked up from germline, CDR1 is LNHDA and CDR2 is SQIVND (reference sequence). The CDR3 is CASSMLGNVQETQYF. The CDR3 DNA sequence: TGTGCCAGTAGTATGCTGGGAAACGTCCAAGAGACCCAGTACTTC.

V gene TRBV10-3 combines with J gene TRBJ1-4, with 10 bases lining up with TRBD1. Germline V gene sequence: CDR1 ENHRY, CDR2 SYGVKD. The ends lost 8 bases at V and 7 bases at J; junction bases unmatched: 1. This CDR3 comprises 12 residues. CDR3 in DNA: TGTGCCATCGGGACAGGGGTTGAAAAACTGTTTTTT. Its translation: CAIGTGVEKLFF.

The chain's CDR3 is CASSLTGGEAGELFF. The CDR3 DNA is TGCGCCAGCAGCTTGACAGGGGGTGAAGCCGGGGAGCTGTTTTTT. This chain joins TRBV5-1 and TRBJ2-2; 8 bases match TRBD1. The CDR3 is 15 amino acids. Losses at the gene ends were 1 base for V and 6 bases for J; bases not matched to a gene: 5. Looked up from germline, CDR1 is SGHRS and CDR2 is YFSETQ.

The V gene is TRBV5-1, the J gene TRBJ1-1; TRBD1 might be the D (6 bases). CDR1 is SGHRS and CDR2 is YFSETQ in the germline V gene. The germline V and J ends were trimmed by 0 bases and 3 bases, with 9 bases remaining between them. CDR3 size: 14 residues. CDR3 loop: CASSLETGYTEAFF. Written as DNA, the CDR3 is TGCGCCAGCAGCTTGGAAACAGGGTACACTGAAGCTTTCTTT.

Written as DNA, the CDR3 is TGTGCCAGCAGGGGAGACAGGGGAAACGAGCAGTACTTC. Its protein is CASRGDRGNEQYF. The J gene is TRBJ2-7, the V gene TRBV28, with 8 bases that match TRBD1. The CDR3 consists of 13 residues. J lost 5 bases, V lost 6 bases, and 6 bases had no gene match. Germline CDR1 reads MDHEN; CDR2 reads SYDVKM.

The chain combines TRBV7-9 with TRBJ2-7; either TRBD1 or TRBD2 may fit D (5 bases each). Germline CDR1 reads SEHNR; CDR2 reads FQNEAQ (reference sequence). CDR3 length: 10 residues. V was shortened by 10 bases and J by 7 bases, with 11 bases between the two germline ends. CDR3 sequence: CATFEGEQYF. The CDR3 nucleotides are TGTGCCACCTTCGAGGGGGAGCAGTACTTC.

V is TRBV5-8 and J is TRBJ1-3; D unclear. With 7 bases removed from V and 4 bases from J, the gap between germline ends came to 15 bases. Germline CDR1 is SGHTS and CDR2 is YDEGEE. This CDR3 comprises 14 residues. The CDR3 protein is CASLLQESGNTIYF. As DNA, the CDR3 is TGTGCCAGCCTCTTGCAGGAATCCGGAAACACCATATATTTT.

Details on this clone: This sample includes further DNA sequences coding for the same CDR3. The chain recombines TRBV27 with TRBJ2-7; D possibly uses TRBD1 or TRBD2 (5 bases each). The germline V gene has CDR1 MNHEY and CDR2 SMNVEV (reference sequence). Trimming removed 2 bases at V and 3 bases at J, with 8 bases between. There are 13 residues in the CDR3. CDR3 DNA: TGTGCCAGCAGTTTAGAGAGGGGCTACGAGCAGTACTTC. This gives the protein CASSLERGYEQYF.